Listed here are 7 T cell receptor beta chains from one sample, sequenced in a study of cytomegalovirus exposure and HLA in healthy donors. The assay was immunoSEQ multiplex PCR, and TCRdb's table has in-frame clones only and misses some. The sample gives some 200,000 clones, around 84% of which show up once; around 15% is in the top ten. Material: PBMCs. These receptors were collected from a woman in her twenties or thirties in good health and CMV-seropositive.

The V call is TRBV6-5, the J call TRBJ1-4, with TRBD1 matching 7 bases. The V gene end was trimmed by 7 bases and the J gene end by 7 bases; junction bases not matched to a gene: 6. The CDR3 runs 13 residues. Germline CDR1 MNHEY, CDR2 SVGAGI. CDR3 protein: CASTYRGGEKLFF. The CDR3 DNA reads TGTGCCAGCACCTACAGGGGTGGTGAAAAACTGTTTTTT.

The chain has TRBV5-1 and TRBJ2-1, with 10 bases aligning to TRBD2. This CDR3 is 18 amino acids long. The germline V gene has CDR1 SGHRS and CDR2 YFSETQ. The V gene end was trimmed by 4 bases and the J gene end by 7 bases; junction bases not matched to a gene: 17. Here the CDR3 DNA reads TGCGCCAGCAGCCTGAGCGCTAGCGGGAGTTACCTGCTTAATGAGCAGTTCTTC. Protein sequence: CASSLSASGSYLLNEQFF.

The chain joins TRBV6-5 to TRBJ2-5, with unresolved D. Germline V gene data show CDR1 as MNHEY and CDR2 as SVGAGI. V was cut by 7 bases and J by 4 bases, with 7 bases left in between. The CDR3 has 11 amino acids. CDR3 amino acids: CASKWRETQYF. The CDR3 DNA follows: TGTGCCAGCAAGTGGAGAGAGACCCAGTACTTC.

The chain uses TRBV6-1 and TRBJ1-2; D is undetermined. Germline loops: CDR1 MNHNS, CDR2 SASEGT. The V end was cut by 1 base, the J end by 7 bases, with 10 bases between. The length of the CDR3 is 13 residues. The CDR3 DNA reads as TGTGCCAGCAGTGAAGGACTTTTCGGTGGCTACACCTTC. Residues: CASSEGLFGGYTF.

This clone was observed a single time. This chain connects TRBV28 to TRBJ1-3, with D possibly TRBD1 on 6 matching bases. This CDR3 spans 15 amino acids. V was trimmed by 6 bases and J by 8 bases, leaving 20 bases between them. Germline CDR1 and CDR2: MDHEN and SYDVKM. The CDR3 sequence is CASSLRQEWGHTIYF. CDR3 DNA: TGTGCCAGCAGCCTACGACAGGAGTGGGGACACACCATATATTTT.

The rearrangement uses TRBV29-1 and TRBJ2-3; weak D call: TRBD2 (5 bases). This CDR3 is built from 17 residues. CDR1 and CDR2 from the germline V gene are SQVTM and ANQGSEA. V shed 4 bases and J shed 1 base, with 21 bases lying between them. CDR3 sequence reads: CSVVLVFSTSRTDTQYF. CDR3 nucleotides: TGCAGCGTTGTACTAGTTTTTTCCACCTCTCGCACAGATACGCAGTATTTT.

The V and J genes are TRBV6-1 and TRBJ2-2; 7 positions match TRBD1. Germline CDR1 and CDR2: MNHNS and SASEGT. The CDR3 sequence is 15 residues long. Losses at the gene ends were 5 bases for V and 2 bases for J; bases not matched to a gene: 5. CDR3 in amino acids: CASSSTGVNTGELFF. The CDR3 DNA reads as TGTGCCAGCAGTTCAACAGGGGTCAACACCGGGGAGCTGTTTTTT.